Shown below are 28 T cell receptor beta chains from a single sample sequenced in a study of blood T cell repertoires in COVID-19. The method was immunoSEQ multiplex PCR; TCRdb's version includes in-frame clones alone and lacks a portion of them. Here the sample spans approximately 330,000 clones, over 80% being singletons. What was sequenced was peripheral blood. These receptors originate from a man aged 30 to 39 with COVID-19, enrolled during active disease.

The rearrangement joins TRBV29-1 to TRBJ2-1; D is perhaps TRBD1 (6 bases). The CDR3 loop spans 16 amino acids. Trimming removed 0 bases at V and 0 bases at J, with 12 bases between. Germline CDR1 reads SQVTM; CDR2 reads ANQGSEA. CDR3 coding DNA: TGCAGCGTTGAAGACTACAGGGCAACCTCCTACAATGAGCAGTTCTTC. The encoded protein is CSVEDYRATSYNEQFF.

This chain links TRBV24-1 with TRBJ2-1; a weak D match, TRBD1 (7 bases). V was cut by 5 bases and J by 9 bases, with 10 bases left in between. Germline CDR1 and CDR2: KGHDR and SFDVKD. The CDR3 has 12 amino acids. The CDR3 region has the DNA TGTGCCACCAGTGTCAGGGGGGCTGAGCAGTTCTTC. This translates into CATSVRGAEQFF.

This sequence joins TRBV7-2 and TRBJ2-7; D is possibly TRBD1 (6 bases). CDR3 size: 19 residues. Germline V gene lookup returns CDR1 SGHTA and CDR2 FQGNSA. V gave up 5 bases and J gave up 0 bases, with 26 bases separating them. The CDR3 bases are TGTGCCAGCAGCCCAACCGCCAGGGGCCGCGAATCCAGCTCCTACGAGCAGTACTTC. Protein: CASSPTARGRESSSYEQYF. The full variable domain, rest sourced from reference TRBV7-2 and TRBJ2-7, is GAGVSQSPSNKVTEKGKDVELRCDPISGHTALYWYRQSLGQGLEFLIYFQGNSAPDKSGLPSDRFSAERTGGSVSTLTIQRTQQEDSAVYLCASSPTARGRESSSYEQYFGPGTRLTVT.

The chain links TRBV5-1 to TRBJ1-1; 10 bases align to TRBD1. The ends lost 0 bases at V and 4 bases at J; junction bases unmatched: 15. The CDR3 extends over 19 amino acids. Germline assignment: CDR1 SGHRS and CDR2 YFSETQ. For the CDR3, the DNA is TGCGCCAGCAGCTTGGCCCCGGGACAGGGGAGTATTGTGGGCACTGAAGCTTTCTTT. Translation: CASSLAPGQGSIVGTEAFF.

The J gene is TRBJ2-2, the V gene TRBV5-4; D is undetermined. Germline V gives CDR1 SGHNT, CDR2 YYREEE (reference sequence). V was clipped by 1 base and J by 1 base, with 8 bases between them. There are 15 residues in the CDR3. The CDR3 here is CASSLSSLNTGELFF. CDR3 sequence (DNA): TGTGCCAGCAGCTTGTCGAGTTTGAACACCGGGGAGCTGTTTTTT.

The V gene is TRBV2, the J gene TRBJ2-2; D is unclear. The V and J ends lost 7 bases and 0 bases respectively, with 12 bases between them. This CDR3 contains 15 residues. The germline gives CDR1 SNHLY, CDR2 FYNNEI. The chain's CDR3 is CASTLDFSNTGELFF. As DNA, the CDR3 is TGTGCCAGCACCTTAGACTTCTCGAACACCGGGGAGCTGTTTTTT.

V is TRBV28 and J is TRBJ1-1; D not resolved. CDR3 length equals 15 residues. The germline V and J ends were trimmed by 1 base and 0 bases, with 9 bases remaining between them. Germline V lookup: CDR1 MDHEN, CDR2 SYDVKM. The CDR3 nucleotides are TGTGCCAGCAGTTTATCGGGGATCATGAACACTGAAGCTTTCTTT. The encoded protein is CASSLSGIMNTEAFF.

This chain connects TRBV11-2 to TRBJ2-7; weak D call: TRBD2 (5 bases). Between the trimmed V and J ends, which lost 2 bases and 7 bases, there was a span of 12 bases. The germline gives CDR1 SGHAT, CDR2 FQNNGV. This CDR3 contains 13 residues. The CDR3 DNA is TGTGCCAGCAGCTTATCCGGGATTATAGAGCAGTACTTC. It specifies CASSLSGIIEQYF. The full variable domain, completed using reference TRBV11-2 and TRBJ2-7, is EAGVAQSPRYKIIEKRQSVAFWCNPISGHATLYWYQQILGQGPKLLIQFQNNGVVDDSQLPKDRFSAERLKGVDSTLKIQPAKLEDSAVYLCASSLSGIIEQYFGPGTRLTVT.

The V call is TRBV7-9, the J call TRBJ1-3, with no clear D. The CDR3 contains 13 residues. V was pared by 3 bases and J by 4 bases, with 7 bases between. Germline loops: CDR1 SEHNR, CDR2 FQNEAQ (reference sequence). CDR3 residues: CASSFFGGNTIYF. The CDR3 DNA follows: TGTGCCAGCAGCTTTTTCGGGGGAAACACCATATATTTT.

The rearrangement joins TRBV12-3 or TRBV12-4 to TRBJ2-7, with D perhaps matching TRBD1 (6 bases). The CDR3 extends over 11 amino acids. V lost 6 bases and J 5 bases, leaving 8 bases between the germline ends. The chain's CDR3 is CASSNRDEQYF. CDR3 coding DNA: TGTGCCAGCAGCAACAGGGACGAGCAGTACTTC.

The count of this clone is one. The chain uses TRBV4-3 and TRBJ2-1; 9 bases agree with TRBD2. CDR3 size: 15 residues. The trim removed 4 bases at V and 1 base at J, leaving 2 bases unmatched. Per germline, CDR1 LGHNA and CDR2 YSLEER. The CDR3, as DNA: TGCGCCAGCAGCCTGACTAGCGGTTCCTACAATGAGCAGTTCTTC. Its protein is CASSLTSGSYNEQFF.

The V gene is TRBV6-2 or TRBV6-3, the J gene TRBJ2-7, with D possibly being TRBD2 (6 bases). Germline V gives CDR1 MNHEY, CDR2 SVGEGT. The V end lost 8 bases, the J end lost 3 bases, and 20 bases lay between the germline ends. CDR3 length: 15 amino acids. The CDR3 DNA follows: TGTGCCAGCCGCCTACCCGGGGCCGGGAGCTACGAGCAGTACTTC. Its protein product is CASRLPGAGSYEQYF.

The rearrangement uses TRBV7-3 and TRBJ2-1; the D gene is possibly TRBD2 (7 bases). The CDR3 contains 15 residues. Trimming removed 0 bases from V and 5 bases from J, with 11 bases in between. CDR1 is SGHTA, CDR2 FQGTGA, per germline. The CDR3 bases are TGTGCCAGCAGCTTAACACGGGGGGCCCACAATGAGCAGTTCTTC. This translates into CASSLTRGAHNEQFF.

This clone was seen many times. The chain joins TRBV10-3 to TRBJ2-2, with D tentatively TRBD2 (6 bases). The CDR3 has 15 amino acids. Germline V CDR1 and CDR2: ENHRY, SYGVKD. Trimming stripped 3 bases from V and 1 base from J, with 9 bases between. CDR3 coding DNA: TGTGCCATCAGTGAAACTAGCCTGAACACCGGGGAGCTGTTTTTT. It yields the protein CAISETSLNTGELFF.

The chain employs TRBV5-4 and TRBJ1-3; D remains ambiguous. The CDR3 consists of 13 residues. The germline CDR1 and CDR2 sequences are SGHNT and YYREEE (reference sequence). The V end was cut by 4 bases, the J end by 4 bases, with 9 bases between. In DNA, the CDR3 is TGTGCCAGCAGCCCCCGCGGGGGAAACACCATATATTTT. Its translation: CASSPRGGNTIYF.

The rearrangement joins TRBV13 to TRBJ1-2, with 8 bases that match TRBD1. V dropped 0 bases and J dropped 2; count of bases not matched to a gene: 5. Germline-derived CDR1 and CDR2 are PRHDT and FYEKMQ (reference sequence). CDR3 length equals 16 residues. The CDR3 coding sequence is TGTGCCAGCAGCTTAGGGGAGACAGGGGAGAACTATGGCTACACCTTC. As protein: CASSLGETGENYGYTF.

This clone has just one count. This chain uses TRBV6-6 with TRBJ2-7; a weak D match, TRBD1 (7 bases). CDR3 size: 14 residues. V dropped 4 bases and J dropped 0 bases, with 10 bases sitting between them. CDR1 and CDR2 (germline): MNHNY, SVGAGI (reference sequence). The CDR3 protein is CASSWRDSSYEQYF. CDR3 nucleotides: TGTGCCAGCAGTTGGCGGGACAGCTCCTACGAGCAGTACTTC.

CDR3 bases: TGTGCCAGCTCACTCCGGACAGGATTAGACTCCTACAATGAGCAGTTCTTC. This sequence encodes CASSLRTGLDSYNEQFF. The V and J genes are TRBV18 and TRBJ2-1, with 7 bases that match TRBD1. The CDR3 totals 17 residues. From germline, CDR1 is KGHSH and CDR2 LQKENI. Germline trimming cut 4 bases from V and 0 bases from J; bases unmatched to any gene: 9.

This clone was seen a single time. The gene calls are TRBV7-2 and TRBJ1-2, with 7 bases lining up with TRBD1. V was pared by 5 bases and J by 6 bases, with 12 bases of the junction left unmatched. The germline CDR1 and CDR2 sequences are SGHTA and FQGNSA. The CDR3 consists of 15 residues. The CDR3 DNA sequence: TGTGCCAGCAGCCCAGGGGGGCGGGGTGGAGATGGCTACACCTTC. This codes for CASSPGGRGGDGYTF.

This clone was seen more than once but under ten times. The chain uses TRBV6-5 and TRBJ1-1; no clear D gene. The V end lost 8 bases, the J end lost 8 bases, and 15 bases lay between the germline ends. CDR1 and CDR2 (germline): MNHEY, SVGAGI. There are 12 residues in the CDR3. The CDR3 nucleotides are TGTGCCAGCGGGCGAGTAAAGTCAGAAGCTTTCTTT. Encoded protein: CASGRVKSEAFF.

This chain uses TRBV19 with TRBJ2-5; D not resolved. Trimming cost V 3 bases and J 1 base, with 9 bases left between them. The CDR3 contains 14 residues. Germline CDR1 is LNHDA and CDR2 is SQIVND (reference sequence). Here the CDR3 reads CASSMRRFQETQYF. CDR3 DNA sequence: TGTGCCAGTAGTATGCGGCGGTTCCAAGAGACCCAGTACTTC. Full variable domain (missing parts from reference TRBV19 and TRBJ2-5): DGGITQSPKYLFRKEGQNVTLSCEQNLNHDAMYWYRQDPGQGLRLIYYSQIVNDFQKGDIAEGYSVSREKKESFPLTVTSAQKNPTAFYLCASSMRRFQETQYFGPGTRLLVL.

The CDR3 loop reads CASSKTREDSPLHF. CDR3 coding DNA: TGTGCCAGTAGTAAGACCCGGGAAGATTCACCCCTCCACTTT. The chain combines TRBV19 with TRBJ1-6, with D hard to call. V was cut by 4 bases and J by 8 bases, with 12 bases left in between. Germline CDR1 and CDR2: LNHDA and SQIVND (reference sequence). This CDR3 spans 14 amino acids.

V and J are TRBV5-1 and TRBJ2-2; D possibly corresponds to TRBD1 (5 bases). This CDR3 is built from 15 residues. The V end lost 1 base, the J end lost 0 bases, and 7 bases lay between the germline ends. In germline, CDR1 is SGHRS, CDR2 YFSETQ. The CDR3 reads CASSLPRANTGELFF. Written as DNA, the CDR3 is TGCGCCAGCAGCTTGCCCAGGGCGAACACCGGGGAGCTGTTTTTT.

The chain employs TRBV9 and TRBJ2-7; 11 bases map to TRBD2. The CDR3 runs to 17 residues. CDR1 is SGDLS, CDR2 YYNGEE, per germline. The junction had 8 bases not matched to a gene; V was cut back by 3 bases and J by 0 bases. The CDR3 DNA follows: TGTGCCAGCAGCGGTGGGACTAGCGGAGCCCGCTCCTACGAGCAGTACTTC. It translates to CASSGGTSGARSYEQYF. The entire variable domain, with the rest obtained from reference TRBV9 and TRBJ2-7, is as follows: DSGVTQTPKHLITATGQRVTLRCSPRSGDLSVYWYQQSLDQGLQFLIQYYNGEERAKGNILERFSAQQFPDLHSELNLSSLELGDSALYFCASSGGTSGARSYEQYFGPGTRLTVT.

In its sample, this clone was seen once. The DNA for the CDR3 is TGTGCCAGCAGCTCTCCCGGGACAGAGCCTAACTATGGCTACACCTTC. Translation: CASSSPGTEPNYGYTF. The rearrangement uses TRBV7-2 and TRBJ1-2, with 7 bases fitting TRBD1. V gave up 4 bases and J gave up 0 bases; unmatched junction bases: 8. Per germline, CDR1 SGHTA and CDR2 FQGNSA. CDR3 length: 16 residues.

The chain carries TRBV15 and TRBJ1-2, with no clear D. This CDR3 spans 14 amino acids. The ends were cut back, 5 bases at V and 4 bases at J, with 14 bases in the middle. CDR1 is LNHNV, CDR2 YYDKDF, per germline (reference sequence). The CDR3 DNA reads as TGTGCCACCAGCGCCCTTCGCGCCTCCTATGGCTACACCTTC. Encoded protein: CATSALRASYGYTF.

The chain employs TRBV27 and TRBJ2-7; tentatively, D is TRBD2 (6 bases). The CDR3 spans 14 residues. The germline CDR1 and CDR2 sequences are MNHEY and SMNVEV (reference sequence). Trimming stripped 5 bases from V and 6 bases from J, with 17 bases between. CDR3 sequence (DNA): TGTGCCAGCAGTCCCTCAGAATGGAGGGGCGAGCAGTACTTC. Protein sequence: CASSPSEWRGEQYF.

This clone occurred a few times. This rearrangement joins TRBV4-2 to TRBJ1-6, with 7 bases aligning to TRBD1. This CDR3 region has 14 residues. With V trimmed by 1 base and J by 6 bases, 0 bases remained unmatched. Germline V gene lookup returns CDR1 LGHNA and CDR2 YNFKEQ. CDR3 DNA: TGTGCCAGCAGCCAAGGACAGGGTAATTCACCCCTCCACTTT. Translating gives CASSQGQGNSPLHF.